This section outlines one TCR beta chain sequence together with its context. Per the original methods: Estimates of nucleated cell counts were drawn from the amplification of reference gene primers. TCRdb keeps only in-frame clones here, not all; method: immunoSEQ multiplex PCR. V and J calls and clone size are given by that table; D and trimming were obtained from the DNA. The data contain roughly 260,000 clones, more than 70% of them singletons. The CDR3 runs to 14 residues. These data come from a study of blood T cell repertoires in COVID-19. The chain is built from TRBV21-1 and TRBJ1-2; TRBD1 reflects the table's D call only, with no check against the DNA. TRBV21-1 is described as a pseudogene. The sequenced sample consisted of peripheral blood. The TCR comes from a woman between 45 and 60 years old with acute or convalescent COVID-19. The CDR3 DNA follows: TGTGCCAGCAGCACCCGGGACAGCAGCTATGGCTACACCTTC. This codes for CASSTRDSSYGYTF.